Listed here is a single T cell receptor beta chain. Its target is unknown. The data derive from a study of cytomegalovirus exposure and HLA in healthy donors. Regarding the study as a whole: CMV serostatus was the only recorded immune exposure for donors. Presence/absence results assume similar sequencing depth per donor, which may not hold. A classifier reportedly called cytomegalovirus status with high sensitivity and specificity.

The primer mix had 60 Vbeta and 13 Jbeta primers. Per the original data handling: Among the unique TCR beta chains that a later analysis counted, about 79 million in all, some 10 million were shared. The method was immunoSEQ multiplex PCR; TCRdb's version includes in-frame clones alone and lacks a portion of them. The V and J calls and clone size were taken over from that table, and D and trimming were inferred from the DNA. The profile shows around 120,000 clones, about 81% of them singletons. CDR1 is SNHLY and CDR2 is FYNNEI in the germline V gene. The ends lost 7 bases at V and 3 bases at J; junction bases unmatched: 6. The CDR3 loop spans 15 amino acids.

This chain connects TRBV2 to TRBJ2-3; 11 nucleotides match TRBD2. The sequence was collected from a woman between 45 and 60 years old in good health and CMV-seropositive. The material sequenced was PBMCs. DNA for the CDR3: TGTGCCAGCACCGTAGCGGGGGGGCCGACAGATACGCAGTATTTT. Translated: CASTVAGGPTDTQYF. Complete variable domain (other parts from reference TRBV2 and TRBJ2-3): EPEVTQTPSHQVTQMGQEVILRCVPISNHLYFYWYRQILGQKVEFLVSFYNNEISEKSEIFDDQFSVERPDGSNFTLKIRSTKLEDSAMYFCASTVAGGPTDTQYFGPGTRLTVL.